The clone carrying this TCR beta chain was seen a handful of times. Trimming shortened V by 7 bases and J by 0 bases, and 12 bases separated the two germline ends. This CDR3 comprises 15 residues. In germline, CDR1 is MNHNS, CDR2 SASEGT. The record originates from a study of cytomegalovirus exposure and HLA in healthy donors. TCRdb's table, derived via immunoSEQ multiplex PCR, lists solely in-frame clones and lacks some. This repertoire shows over 200,000 clones, around 78% found once; its top ten account for roughly 6%. The sample was PBMCs. This TCR derives from a woman younger than 35 in good health and CMV-seronegative. This chain links TRBV6-1 with TRBJ1-4; maybe TRBD1 (5 bases). For the CDR3, the DNA is TGTGCCAGCATATTGACAGACACAACTAATGAAAAACTGTTTTTT. Amino acid sequence: CASILTDTTNEKLFF.